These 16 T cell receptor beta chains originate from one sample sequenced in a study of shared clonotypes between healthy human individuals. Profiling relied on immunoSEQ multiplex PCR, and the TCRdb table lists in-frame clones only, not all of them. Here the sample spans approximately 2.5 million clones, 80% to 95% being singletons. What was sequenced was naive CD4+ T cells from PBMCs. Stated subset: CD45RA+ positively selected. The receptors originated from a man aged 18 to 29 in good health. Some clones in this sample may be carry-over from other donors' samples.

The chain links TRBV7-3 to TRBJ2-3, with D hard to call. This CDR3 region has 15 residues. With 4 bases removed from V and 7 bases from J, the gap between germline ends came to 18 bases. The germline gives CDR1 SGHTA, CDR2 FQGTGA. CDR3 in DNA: TGTGCCAGCAGCTCGGAAGGTCCACCACGGTATACGCAGTATTTT. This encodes CASSSEGPPRYTQYF.

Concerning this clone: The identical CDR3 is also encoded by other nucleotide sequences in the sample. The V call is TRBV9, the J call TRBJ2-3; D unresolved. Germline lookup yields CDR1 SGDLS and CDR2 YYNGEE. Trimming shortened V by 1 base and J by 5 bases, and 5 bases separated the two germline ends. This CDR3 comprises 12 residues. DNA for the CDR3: TGTGCCAGCAGCGTACCCAGAGATACGCAGTATTTT. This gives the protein CASSVPRDTQYF.

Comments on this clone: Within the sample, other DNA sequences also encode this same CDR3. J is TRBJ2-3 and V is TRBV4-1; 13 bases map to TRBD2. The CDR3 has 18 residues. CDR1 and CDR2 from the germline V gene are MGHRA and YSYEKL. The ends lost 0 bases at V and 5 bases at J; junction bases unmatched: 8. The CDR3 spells CASSQDPRTSGRRDTQYF. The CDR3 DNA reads TGCGCCAGCAGCCAAGATCCCCGGACTAGCGGGAGACGAGATACGCAGTATTTT.

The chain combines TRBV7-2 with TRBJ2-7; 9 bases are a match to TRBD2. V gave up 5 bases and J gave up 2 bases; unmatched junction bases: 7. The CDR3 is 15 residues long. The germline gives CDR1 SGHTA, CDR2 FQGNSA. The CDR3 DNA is TGTGCCAGCAGCCGCCTGGCTAGCGGGACCTACGAGCAGTACTTC. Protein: CASSRLASGTYEQYF.

CDR3 sequence: CASSVSGRGEYEQYF. The CDR3 nucleotides are TGTGCCAGCAGCGTTAGCGGGAGGGGGGAATACGAGCAGTACTTC. The genes are TRBV9 and TRBJ2-7; 11 bases are shared with TRBD2. V lost 2 bases, J lost 4 bases, and 5 bases stayed unmatched. CDR3 length equals 15 residues. Germline values: CDR1 SGDLS, CDR2 YYNGEE.

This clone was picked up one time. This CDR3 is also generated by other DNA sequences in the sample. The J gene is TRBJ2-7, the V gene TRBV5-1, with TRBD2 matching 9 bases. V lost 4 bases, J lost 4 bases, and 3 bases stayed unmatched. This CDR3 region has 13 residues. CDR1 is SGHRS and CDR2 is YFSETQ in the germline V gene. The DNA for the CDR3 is TGCGCCAGCAGCAGTAGCGGGAGTTACGAGCAGTACTTC. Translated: CASSSSGSYEQYF. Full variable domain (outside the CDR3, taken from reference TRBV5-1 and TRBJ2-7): KAGVTQTPRYLIKTRGQQVTLSCSPISGHRSVSWYQQTPGQGLQFLFEYFSETQRNKGNFPGRFSGRQFSNSRSEMNVSTLELGDSALYLCASSSSGSYEQYFGPGTRLTVT.

As DNA, the CDR3 is TGCAGCGTTCTTTTGGGCCCCGGGGGAGATACGCAGTATTTT. Protein sequence: CSVLLGPGGDTQYF. The rearrangement links TRBV29-1 to TRBJ2-3; TRBD2 might be the D (6 bases). V was trimmed by 5 bases and J by 5 bases, leaving 17 bases between them. CDR1 SQVTM and CDR2 ANQGSEA come from the germline V gene. The CDR3 covers 14 residues.

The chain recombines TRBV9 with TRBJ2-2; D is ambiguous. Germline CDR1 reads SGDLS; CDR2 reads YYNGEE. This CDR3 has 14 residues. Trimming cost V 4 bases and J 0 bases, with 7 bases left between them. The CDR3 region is CASSPHTNTGELFF. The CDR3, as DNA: TGTGCCAGCAGCCCTCACACGAACACCGGGGAGCTGTTTTTT.

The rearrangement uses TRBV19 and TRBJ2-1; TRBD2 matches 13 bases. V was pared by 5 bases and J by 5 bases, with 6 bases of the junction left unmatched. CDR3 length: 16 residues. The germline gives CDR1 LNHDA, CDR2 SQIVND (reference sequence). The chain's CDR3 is CASSSGTSGKDNEQFF. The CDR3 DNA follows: TGTGCCAGTAGTTCAGGGACTAGCGGGAAGGACAATGAGCAGTTCTTC. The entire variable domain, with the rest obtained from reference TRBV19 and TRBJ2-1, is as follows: DGGITQSPKYLFRKEGQNVTLSCEQNLNHDAMYWYRQDPGQGLRLIYYSQIVNDFQKGDIAEGYSVSREKKESFPLTVTSAQKNPTAFYLCASSSGTSGKDNEQFFGPGTRLTVL.

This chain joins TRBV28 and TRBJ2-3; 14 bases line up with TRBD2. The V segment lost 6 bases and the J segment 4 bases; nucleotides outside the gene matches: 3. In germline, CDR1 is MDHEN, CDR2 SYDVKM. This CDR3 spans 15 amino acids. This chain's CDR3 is CASRGTSGSSDTQYF. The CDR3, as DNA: TGTGCCAGCAGGGGGACTAGCGGGAGTTCAGATACGCAGTATTTT.

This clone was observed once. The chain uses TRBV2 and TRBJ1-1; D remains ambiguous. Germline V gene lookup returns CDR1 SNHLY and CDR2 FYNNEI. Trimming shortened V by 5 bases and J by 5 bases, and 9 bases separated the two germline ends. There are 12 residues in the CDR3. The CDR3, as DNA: TGTGCCAGCAGTTACAGCGGGACTGAAGCTTTCTTT. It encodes CASSYSGTEAFF.

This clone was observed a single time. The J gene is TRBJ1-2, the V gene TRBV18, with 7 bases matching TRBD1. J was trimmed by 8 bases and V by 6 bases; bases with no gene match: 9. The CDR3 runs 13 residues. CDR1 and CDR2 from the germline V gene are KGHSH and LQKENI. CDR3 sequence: CASSLDREKGYTF. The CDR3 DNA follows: TGTGCCAGCTCGCTTGACAGGGAGAAAGGCTACACCTTC.

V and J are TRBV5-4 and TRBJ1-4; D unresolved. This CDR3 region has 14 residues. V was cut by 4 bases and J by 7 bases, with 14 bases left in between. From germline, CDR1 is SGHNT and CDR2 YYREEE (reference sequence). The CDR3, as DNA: TGTGCCAGCAGCCCGGGAGGAGGTAGTGAAAAACTGTTTTTT. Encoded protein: CASSPGGGSEKLFF.

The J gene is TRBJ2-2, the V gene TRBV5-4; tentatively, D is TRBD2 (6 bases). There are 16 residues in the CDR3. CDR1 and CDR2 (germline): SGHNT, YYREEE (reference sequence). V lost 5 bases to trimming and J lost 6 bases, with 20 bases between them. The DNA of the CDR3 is TGTGCCAGCAGTATTTCTTACGGGAGAGGCGCCGGGGAGCTGTTTTTT. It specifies CASSISYGRGAGELFF.

CDR3 DNA sequence: TGCGCCAGCAGCTTGGACGGGACAGGGGGAGTAACGGGCGAGCAGTACTTC. Translating gives CASSLDGTGGVTGEQYF. The chain recombines TRBV5-1 with TRBJ2-7; 11 nucleotides match TRBD1. V dropped 0 bases and J dropped 6; count of bases not matched to a gene: 11. CDR1 and CDR2 from the germline V gene are SGHRS and YFSETQ. This CDR3 has 17 amino acids.

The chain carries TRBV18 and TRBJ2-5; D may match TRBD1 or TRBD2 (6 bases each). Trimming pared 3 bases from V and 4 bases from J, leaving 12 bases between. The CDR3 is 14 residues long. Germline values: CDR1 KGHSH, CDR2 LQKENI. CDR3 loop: CASSPGRDTETQYF. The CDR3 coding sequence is TGTGCCAGCTCACCGGGGCGGGACACAGAGACCCAGTACTTC.